These T cell receptor beta chains were read from a single sample in a study of blood T cell repertoires in COVID-19. TCRdb's copy holds only in-frame clones and misses some; the assay was immunoSEQ multiplex PCR. The sample carries about 480,000 clones, approximately 89% recorded once. The specimen was peripheral blood. Source of these receptors: a man aged 18 to 29 with COVID-19, enrolled during active disease. Each CDR3 is given with its conserved first and last residue. A D gene is named only where the DNA matches it firmly. The size of a clone is reported for some rows only, either as once, few or many, or as a class for expanded clones.

clone size | J gene | D gene | V gene | CDR3 DNA | CDR3 protein
NA | TRBJ1-1 | NA | TRBV10-3 | TGTGCCATCAGCGGGGACATGAACACTGAAGCTTTCTTT | CAISGDMNTEAFF
NA | TRBJ2-1 | TRBD1 | TRBV3-1/TRBV3-2 | TGTGCCAGCAGCTCCCAGCTACAGGGGACACTCTACAATGAGCAGTTCTTC | CASSSQLQGTLYNEQFF
NA | TRBJ2-2 | TRBD2 | TRBV7-9 | TGTGCCAGCAGCTTAGTCCCCGCGGGAGAAGCCGGGGAGCTGTTTTTT | CASSLVPAGEAGELFF
NA | TRBJ2-6 | NA | TRBV2 | TGTGCCAGCAGTGACAGGGCTGGGGCCAACGTCCTGACTTTC | CASSDRAGANVLTF
NA | TRBJ2-1 | TRBD2 | TRBV4-1 | TGCGCCAGCAGCCAAGGGTGGGGCCCTAGCGGGAACAATGAGCAGTTCTTC | CASSQGWGPSGNNEQFF
NA | TRBJ1-4 | NA | TRBV6-6 | TGTGCCAGCAGTTACACTTTCGGGGAAAATGAAAAACTGTTTTTT | CASSYTFGENEKLFF
NA | TRBJ2-2 | TRBD2 | TRBV5-5 | TGTGCCAGCAGCTTGGGGCGAGGCGGGGGGCGCTACACCGGGGAGCTGTTTTTT | CASSLGRGGGRYTGELFF
NA | TRBJ1-1 | NA | TRBV6-5 | TGTGCCAGCAAACAGGGCAAGAACACTGAAGCTTTCTTT | CASKQGKNTEAFF
NA | TRBJ2-7 | TRBD1 | TRBV6-6 | TGTGCCAGCAGGAGGGGACAGTCCTACGAGCAGTACTTC | CASRRGQSYEQYF
few | TRBJ2-2 | TRBD2 | TRBV5-4 | TGTGCCAGCAGCTTAGGTGGGAGGGCAAACACCGGGGAGCTGTTTTTT | CASSLGGRANTGELFF